The rows below give T cell receptor beta chains drawn from one sample of a study of T-cell reconstitution after alpha-beta-depleted transplantation in children. TCRdb re-called the PCR reads with MiXCR, one entry per CDR3 protein. The sample lists approximately 400,000 distinct CDR3 sequences, about a tenth seen once, with 4.5% to 7% in the top ten. The starting material was PBMCs from the stem cell graft donor, obtained from the stem cell graft. The receptors were sampled from a human donor who donated a stem cell graft to a child with acute myeloid leukemia. Both conserved end residues are part of each CDR3. The D gene is left open where the match is weak. The size entry is marked missing in some rows and otherwise reads once, few, many or a size class.

size: NA; D: NA; J: TRBJ2-4; V: TRBV25-1; DNA: TGTGCCAGCACCCCCGGGGACGTCAAAAACATTCAGTACTTC; CDR3: CASTPGDVKNIQYF
size: few; D: NA; J: TRBJ2-1; V: TRBV20-1; DNA: TGCAGTGCCACGGACCTGGGGAAATCCTACAATGAGCAGTTCTTC; CDR3: CSATDLGKSYNEQFF
size: few; D: NA; J: TRBJ2-6; V: TRBV18; DNA: TGTGCCAGCTCACCACCGCGACAGACCTCTGGGGCCAACGTCCTGACTTTC; CDR3: CASSPPRQTSGANVLTF
size: NA; D: NA; J: TRBJ2-1; V: TRBV11-2; DNA: TGTGCCAGCAGCGACTCTCCGGGAACCATCTACAATGAGCAGTTCTTC; CDR3: CASSDSPGTIYNEQFF
size: many; D: TRBD1; J: TRBJ2-2; V: TRBV29-1; DNA: TGCAGCGCTAGACAGGGTAACACCGGGGAGCTGTTTTTT; CDR3: CSARQGNTGELFF
size: many; D: NA; J: TRBJ1-1; V: TRBV27; DNA: TGTGCCAGCAGTCTGTTGACTGCTAACACTGAAGCTTTCTTT; CDR3: CASSLLTANTEAFF
size: many; D: NA; J: TRBJ2-2; V: TRBV6-2/TRBV6-3; DNA: TGTGCCAGCAGTTACGGGGGCGGGAACACCGGGGAGCTGTTTTTT; CDR3: CASSYGGGNTGELFF
size: NA; D: TRBD2; J: TRBJ2-1; V: TRBV20-1; DNA: TGCAGTGCTGAGACCCCCGGACTAGTCGGTGAGCAGTTCTTC; CDR3: CSAETPGLVGEQFF
size: NA; D: NA; J: TRBJ1-4; V: TRBV4-2; DNA: TGTGCCAGCAGCCAAGCTGAAAAACTGTTTTTT; CDR3: CASSQAEKLFF
size: many; D: NA; J: TRBJ2-5; V: TRBV29-1; DNA: TGCAGCGTCGTGGAAGTTGGAGAGACCCAGTACTTC; CDR3: CSVVEVGETQYF
size: NA; D: TRBD2; J: TRBJ2-7; V: TRBV6-2/TRBV6-3; DNA: TGTGCCAGCAGTCGACTAGCAGCCACCTACGAGCAGTACTTC; CDR3: CASSRLAATYEQYF
size: few; D: NA; J: TRBJ2-7; V: TRBV7-2; DNA: TGTGCCAGCAGCTTAAAGGGACAAATTTACGAGCAGTACTTC; CDR3: CASSLKGQIYEQYF
size: many; D: TRBD1; J: TRBJ2-3; V: TRBV15; DNA: TGTGCCACCAGCAGAGGTGGGACAGCCTTTAGCACAGATACGCAGTATTTT; CDR3: CATSRGGTAFSTDTQYF
size: NA; D: NA; J: TRBJ2-3; V: TRBV20-1; DNA: TGCAGTGCTCGGGGACAAGCGGGGCGGGGCACAGATACGCAGTATTTT; CDR3: CSARGQAGRGTDTQYF
size: many; D: NA; J: TRBJ2-1; V: TRBV3-1; DNA: TGTGCCAGCAGCCAAGACGGGCTGGCCCCGCAGTTCTTC; CDR3: CASSQDGLAPQFF
size: many; D: NA; J: TRBJ2-1; V: TRBV10-3; DNA: TGTGCCATCAGTGAAACCAGGGGCGGTGAGCAGTTCTTC; CDR3: CAISETRGGEQFF
size: few; D: NA; J: TRBJ1-2; V: TRBV5-1; DNA: TGCGCCAGCAGCTGGAGGGACAATGGGGATGGCTACACCTTC; CDR3: CASSWRDNGDGYTF